This T cell receptor (beta chain) was obtained from a study of blood T cell repertoires in COVID-19. The overall study: Both acute and convalescent COVID-19 samples were obtained from the United States, Italy and Spain.

Participants came from some 23 US areas, aged about 18 to 89 years. Before being deemed recovered, Cohort 3 donors had two negative PCRs, clearance, or symptom resolution. The repertoire was sequenced with immunoSEQ multiplex PCR; TCRdb's copy has only in-frame clones and lacks some. Here the sample spans 180,000 or so clones, over 80% being singletons. Looked up from germline, CDR1 is LGHDT and CDR2 is YNNKEL (reference sequence). The CDR3 totals 12 residues. V dropped 4 bases and J dropped 9 bases, with 10 bases sitting between them. The gene calls are TRBV3-1 (or the pseudogene TRBV3-2) and TRBJ2-1; the D gene is possibly TRBD1 (5 bases). Source material: PBMCs or T cells enriched from blood (not recorded which). The receptor comes from a woman aged 55-70 years who had recovered from COVID-19. CDR3 loop: CASSRLRGEQFF. CDR3 nucleotides: TGTGCCAGCAGCCGTCTTAGGGGTGAGCAGTTCTTC.